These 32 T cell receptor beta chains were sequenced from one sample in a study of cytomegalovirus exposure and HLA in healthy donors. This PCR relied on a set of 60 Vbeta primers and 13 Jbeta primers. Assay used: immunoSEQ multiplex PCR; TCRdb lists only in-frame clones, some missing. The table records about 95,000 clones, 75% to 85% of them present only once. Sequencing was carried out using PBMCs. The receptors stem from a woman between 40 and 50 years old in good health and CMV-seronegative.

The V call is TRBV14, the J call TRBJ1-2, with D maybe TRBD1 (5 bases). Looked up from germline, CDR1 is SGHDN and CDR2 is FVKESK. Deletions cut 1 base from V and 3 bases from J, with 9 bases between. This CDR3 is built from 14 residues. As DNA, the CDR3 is TGTGCCAGCAGCCAAGCCGCAGGGTACTATGGCTACACCTTC. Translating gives CASSQAAGYYGYTF.

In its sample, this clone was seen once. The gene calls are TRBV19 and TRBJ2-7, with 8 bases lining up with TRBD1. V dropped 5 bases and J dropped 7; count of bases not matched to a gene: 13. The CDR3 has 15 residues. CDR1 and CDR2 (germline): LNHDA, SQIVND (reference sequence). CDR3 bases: TGTGCCAGTAGTCCTGGACAGGGTAGCGCGGGAGAGCAGTACTTC. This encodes CASSPGQGSAGEQYF.

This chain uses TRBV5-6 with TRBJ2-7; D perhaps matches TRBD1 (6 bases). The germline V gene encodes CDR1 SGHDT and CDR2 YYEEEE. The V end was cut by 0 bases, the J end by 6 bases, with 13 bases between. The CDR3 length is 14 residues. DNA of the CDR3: TGTGCCAGCAGCTTGGACAGGGAAGTCCGCGAGCAGTACTTC. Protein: CASSLDREVREQYF. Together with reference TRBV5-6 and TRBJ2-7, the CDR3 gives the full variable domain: DAGVTQSPTHLIKTRGQQVTLRCSPKSGHDTVSWYQQALGQGPQFIFQYYEEEERQRGNFPDRFSGHQFPNYSSELNVNALLLGDSALYLCASSLDREVREQYFGPGTRLTVT.

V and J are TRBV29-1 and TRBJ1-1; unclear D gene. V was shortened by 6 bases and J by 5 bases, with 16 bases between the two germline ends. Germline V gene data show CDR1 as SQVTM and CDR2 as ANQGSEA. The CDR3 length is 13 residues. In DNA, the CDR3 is TGCAGCGTCTTTCCTGGTGGTAGTACTGAAGCTTTCTTT. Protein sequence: CSVFPGGSTEAFF.

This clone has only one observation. CDR3 region: CASSLLGSYEQYF. CDR3 in DNA: TGTGCCAGCAGTCTCTTGGGGAGCTACGAGCAGTACTTC. The rearrangement joins TRBV5-6 to TRBJ2-7, with D possibly TRBD2 on 5 matching bases. CDR1 is SGHDT and CDR2 is YYEEEE in the germline V gene. The germline V and J ends were trimmed by 5 bases and 3 bases, with 12 bases remaining between them. The CDR3 contains 13 residues.

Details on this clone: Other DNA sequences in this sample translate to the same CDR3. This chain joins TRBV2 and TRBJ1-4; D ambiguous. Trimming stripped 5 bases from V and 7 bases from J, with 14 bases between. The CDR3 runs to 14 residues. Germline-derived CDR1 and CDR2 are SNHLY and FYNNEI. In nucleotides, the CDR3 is TGTGCCAGCAGTCCTAGCTCCGCCGTTGAAAAACTGTTTTTT. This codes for CASSPSSAVEKLFF.

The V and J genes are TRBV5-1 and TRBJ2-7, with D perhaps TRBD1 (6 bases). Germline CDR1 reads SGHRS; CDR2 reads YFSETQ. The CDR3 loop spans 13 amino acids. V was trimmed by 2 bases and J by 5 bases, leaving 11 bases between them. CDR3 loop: CASSFQGTHEQYF. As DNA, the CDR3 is TGCGCCAGCAGCTTTCAGGGGACCCACGAGCAGTACTTC.

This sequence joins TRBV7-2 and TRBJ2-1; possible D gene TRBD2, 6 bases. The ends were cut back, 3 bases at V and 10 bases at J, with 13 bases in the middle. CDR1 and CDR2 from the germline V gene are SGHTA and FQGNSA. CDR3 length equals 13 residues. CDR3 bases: TGTGCCAGCAGCTTTGACCCAAGCGGGGAGCAGTTCTTC. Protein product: CASSFDPSGEQFF.

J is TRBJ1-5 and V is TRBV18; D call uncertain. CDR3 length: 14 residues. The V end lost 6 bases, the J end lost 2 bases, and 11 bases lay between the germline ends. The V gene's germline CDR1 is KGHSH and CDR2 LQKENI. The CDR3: CASSLEGGNQPQHF. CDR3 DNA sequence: TGTGCCAGCTCCCTGGAGGGTGGCAATCAGCCCCAGCATTTT.

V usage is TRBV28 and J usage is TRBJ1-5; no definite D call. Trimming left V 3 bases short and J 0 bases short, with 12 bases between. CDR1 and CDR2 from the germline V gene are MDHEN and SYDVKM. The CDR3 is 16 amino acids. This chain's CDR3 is CASSLREAYSNQPQHF. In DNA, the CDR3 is TGTGCCAGCAGTTTGAGGGAGGCTTATAGCAATCAGCCCCAGCATTTT.

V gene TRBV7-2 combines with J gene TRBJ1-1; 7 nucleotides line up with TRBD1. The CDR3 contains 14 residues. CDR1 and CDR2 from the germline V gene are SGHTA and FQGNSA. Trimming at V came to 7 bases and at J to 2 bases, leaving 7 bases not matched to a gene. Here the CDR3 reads CASTLRQGNTEAFF. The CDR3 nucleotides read TGTGCCAGCACCCTTCGACAGGGCAACACTGAAGCTTTCTTT.

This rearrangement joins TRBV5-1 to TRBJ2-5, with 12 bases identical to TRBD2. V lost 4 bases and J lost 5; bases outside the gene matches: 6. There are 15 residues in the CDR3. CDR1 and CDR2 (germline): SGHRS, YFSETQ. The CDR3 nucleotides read TGCGCCAGCAGCCCTAGCGGGGGGGCCGATGAGACCCAGTACTTC. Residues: CASSPSGGADETQYF.

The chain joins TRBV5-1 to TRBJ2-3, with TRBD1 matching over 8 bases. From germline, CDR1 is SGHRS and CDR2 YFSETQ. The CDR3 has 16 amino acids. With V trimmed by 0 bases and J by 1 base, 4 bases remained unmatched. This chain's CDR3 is CASSLGQGIGTDTQYF. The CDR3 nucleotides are TGCGCCAGCAGCTTGGGACAGGGGATCGGCACAGATACGCAGTATTTT. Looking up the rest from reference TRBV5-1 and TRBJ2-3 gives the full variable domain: KAGVTQTPRYLIKTRGQQVTLSCSPISGHRSVSWYQQTPGQGLQFLFEYFSETQRNKGNFPGRFSGRQFSNSRSEMNVSTLELGDSALYLCASSLGQGIGTDTQYFGPGTRLTVL.

DNA of the CDR3: TGCAGCGTCCGACAGGGAGGTATGGATCAGCCCCAGCATTTT. It specifies CSVRQGGMDQPQHF. The chain joins TRBV29-1 to TRBJ1-5, with 7 bases identical to TRBD1. This CDR3 is 14 amino acids long. The trim removed 6 bases at V and 5 bases at J, leaving 10 bases unmatched. Germline CDR1 reads SQVTM; CDR2 reads ANQGSEA.

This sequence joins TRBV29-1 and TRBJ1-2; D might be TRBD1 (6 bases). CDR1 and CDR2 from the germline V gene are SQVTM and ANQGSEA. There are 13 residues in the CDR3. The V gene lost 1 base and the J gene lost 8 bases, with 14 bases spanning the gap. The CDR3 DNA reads TGCAGCGTTGAAGGGGCAGGGGCGCCGGGCTACACCTTC. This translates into CSVEGAGAPGYTF.

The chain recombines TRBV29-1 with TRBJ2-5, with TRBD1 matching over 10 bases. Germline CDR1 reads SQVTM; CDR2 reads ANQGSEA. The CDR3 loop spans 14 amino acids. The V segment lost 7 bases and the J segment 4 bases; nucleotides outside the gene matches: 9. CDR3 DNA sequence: TGCAGCGGCTGGACAGGGGGTGAACGAGAGACCCAGTACTTC. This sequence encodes CSGWTGGERETQYF.

The CDR3 is CASSGGANSPLHF. In DNA, the CDR3 is TGTGCCAGCAGTGGAGGGGCAAATTCACCCCTCCACTTT. The chain combines TRBV27 with TRBJ1-6; D is possibly TRBD1 (5 bases). Germline CDR1 and CDR2: MNHEY and SMNVEV (reference sequence). The V and J ends lost 5 bases and 7 bases respectively, with 9 bases between them. There are 13 residues in the CDR3.

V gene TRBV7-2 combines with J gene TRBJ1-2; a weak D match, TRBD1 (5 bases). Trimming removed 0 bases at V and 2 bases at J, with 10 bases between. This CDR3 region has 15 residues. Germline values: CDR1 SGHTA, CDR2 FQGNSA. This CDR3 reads CASSLARQSNYGYTF. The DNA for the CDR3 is TGTGCCAGCAGCTTAGCGCGACAGTCCAACTATGGCTACACCTTC.

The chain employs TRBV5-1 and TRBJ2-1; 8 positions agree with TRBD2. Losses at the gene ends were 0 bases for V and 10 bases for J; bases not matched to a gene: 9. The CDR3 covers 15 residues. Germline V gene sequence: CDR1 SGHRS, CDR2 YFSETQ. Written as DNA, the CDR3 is TGCGCCAGCAGCTTGGTTGGGACTAGAGTTTGGGAGCAGTTCTTC. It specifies CASSLVGTRVWEQFF.

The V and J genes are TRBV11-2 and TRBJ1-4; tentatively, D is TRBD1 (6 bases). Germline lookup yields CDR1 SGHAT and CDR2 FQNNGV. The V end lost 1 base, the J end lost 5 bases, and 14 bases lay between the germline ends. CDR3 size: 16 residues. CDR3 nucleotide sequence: TGTGCCAGCAGCTTAGGTGGCAGGGGCCCCAATGAAAAACTGTTTTTT. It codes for CASSLGGRGPNEKLFF.

CDR3 coding DNA: TGTGCCAGCAGCTTAGTACAGGCGGCCACTGAAGCTTTCTTT. Translating it yields CASSLVQAATEAFF. The chain carries TRBV7-9 and TRBJ1-1, with D possibly being TRBD1 (5 bases). V was clipped by 1 base and J by 4 bases, with 10 bases between them. Looked up from germline, CDR1 is SEHNR and CDR2 is FQNEAQ (reference sequence). CDR3 length: 14 residues.

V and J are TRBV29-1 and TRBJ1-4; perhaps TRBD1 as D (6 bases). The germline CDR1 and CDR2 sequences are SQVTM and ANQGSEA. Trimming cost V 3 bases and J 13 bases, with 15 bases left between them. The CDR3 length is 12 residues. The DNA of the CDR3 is TGCAGCGTTGATACAGGGCAAGGGGGACTGTTTTTT. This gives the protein CSVDTGQGGLFF.

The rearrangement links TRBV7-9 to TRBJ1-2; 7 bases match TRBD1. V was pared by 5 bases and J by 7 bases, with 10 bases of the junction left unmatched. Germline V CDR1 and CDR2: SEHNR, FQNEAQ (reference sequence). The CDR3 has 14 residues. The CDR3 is CASSLDRVPSGYTF. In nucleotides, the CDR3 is TGTGCCAGCAGCCTAGACAGGGTACCGTCTGGCTACACCTTC.

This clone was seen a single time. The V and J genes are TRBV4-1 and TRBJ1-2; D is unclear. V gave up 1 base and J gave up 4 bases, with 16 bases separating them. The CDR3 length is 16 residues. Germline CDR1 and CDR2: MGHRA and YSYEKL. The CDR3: CASSQASRQDAYGYTF. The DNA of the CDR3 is TGCGCCAGCAGCCAAGCTTCCAGACAAGATGCCTATGGCTACACCTTC.

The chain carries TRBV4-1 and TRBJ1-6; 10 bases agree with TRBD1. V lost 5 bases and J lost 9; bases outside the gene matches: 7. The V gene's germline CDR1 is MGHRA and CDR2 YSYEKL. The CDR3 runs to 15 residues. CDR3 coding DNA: TGCGCCAGCAGCATAACCGGGACAGGGGTTTCACCCCTCCACTTT. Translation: CASSITGTGVSPLHF.

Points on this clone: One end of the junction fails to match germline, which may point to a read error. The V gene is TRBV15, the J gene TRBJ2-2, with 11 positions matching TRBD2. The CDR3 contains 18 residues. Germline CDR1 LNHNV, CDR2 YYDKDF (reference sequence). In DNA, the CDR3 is TGTGCCACCAGCCGAGATAGCGGGGGGGTTATTGTAACCGGGGAGCTGTTTTTT. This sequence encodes CATSRDSGGVIVTGELFF. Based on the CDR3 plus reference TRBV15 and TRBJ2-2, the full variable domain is DAMVIQNPRYQVTQFGKPVTLSCSQTLNHNVMYWYQQKSSQAPKLLFHYYDKDFNNEADTPDNFQSRRPNTSFCFLDIRSPGLGDTAMYLCATSRDSGGVIVTGELFFGEGSRLTVL.

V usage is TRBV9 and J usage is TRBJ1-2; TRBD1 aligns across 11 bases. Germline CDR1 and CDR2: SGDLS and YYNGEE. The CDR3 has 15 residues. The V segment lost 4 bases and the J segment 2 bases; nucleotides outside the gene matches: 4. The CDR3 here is CASSPGQGGNYGYTF. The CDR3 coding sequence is TGTGCCAGCAGCCCGGGACAGGGGGGGAACTATGGCTACACCTTC.

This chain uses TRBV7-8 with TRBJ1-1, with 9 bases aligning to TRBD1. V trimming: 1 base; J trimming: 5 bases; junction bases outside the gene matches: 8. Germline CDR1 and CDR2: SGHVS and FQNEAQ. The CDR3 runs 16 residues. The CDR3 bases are TGTGCCAGCAGCTTAGACGAACAGGGGGCAGGAACTGAAGCTTTCTTT. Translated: CASSLDEQGAGTEAFF.

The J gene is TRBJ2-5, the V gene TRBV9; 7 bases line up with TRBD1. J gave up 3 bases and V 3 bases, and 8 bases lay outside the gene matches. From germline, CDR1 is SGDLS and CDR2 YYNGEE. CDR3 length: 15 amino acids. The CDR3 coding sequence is TGTGCCAGCAGCGGGACCGGGACAGCGAAAGAGACCCAGTACTTC. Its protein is CASSGTGTAKETQYF. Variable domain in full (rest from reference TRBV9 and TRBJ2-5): DSGVTQTPKHLITATGQRVTLRCSPRSGDLSVYWYQQSLDQGLQFLIQYYNGEERAKGNILERFSAQQFPDLHSELNLSSLELGDSALYFCASSGTGTAKETQYFGPGTRLLVL.

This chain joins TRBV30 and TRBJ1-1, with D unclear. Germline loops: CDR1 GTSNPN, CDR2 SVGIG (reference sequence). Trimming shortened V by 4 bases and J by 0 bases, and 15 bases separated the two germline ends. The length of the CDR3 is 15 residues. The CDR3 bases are TGTGCCTGGACTGGGCAGGCTCTAATGAACACTGAAGCTTTCTTT. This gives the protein CAWTGQALMNTEAFF.

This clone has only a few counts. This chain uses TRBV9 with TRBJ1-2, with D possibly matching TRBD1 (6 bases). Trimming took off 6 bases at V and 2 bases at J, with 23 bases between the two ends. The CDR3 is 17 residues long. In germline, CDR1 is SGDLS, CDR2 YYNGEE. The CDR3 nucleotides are TGTGCCAGCACCTCCTCCATCATCAGGGGTTCCAACTATGGCTACACCTTC. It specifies CASTSSIIRGSNYGYTF.

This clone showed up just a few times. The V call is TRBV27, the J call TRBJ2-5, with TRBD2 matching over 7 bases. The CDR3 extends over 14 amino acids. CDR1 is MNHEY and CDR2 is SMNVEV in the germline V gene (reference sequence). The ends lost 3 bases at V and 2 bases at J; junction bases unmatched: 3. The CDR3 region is CASSFQGGQETQYF. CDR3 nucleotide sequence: TGTGCCAGCAGTTTTCAGGGAGGGCAAGAGACCCAGTACTTC.